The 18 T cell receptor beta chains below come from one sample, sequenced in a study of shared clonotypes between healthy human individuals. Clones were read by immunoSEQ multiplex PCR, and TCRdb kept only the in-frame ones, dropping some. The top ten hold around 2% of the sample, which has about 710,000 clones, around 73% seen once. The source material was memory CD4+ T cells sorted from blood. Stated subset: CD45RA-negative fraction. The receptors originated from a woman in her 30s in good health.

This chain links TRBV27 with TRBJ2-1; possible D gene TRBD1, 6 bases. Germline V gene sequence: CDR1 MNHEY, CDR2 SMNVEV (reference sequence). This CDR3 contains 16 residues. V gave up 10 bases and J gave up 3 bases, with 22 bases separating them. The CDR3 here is CATGPQGLANYNEQFF. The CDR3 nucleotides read TGTGCCACCGGACCCCAGGGGCTAGCTAACTACAATGAGCAGTTCTTC.

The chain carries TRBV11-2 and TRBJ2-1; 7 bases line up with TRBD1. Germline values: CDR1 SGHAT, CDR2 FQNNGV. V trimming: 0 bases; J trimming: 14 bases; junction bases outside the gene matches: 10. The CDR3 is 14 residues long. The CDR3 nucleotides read TGTGCCAGCAGCTTAGACCCTCCGGGACAGAGGAAGTTCTTC. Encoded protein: CASSLDPPGQRKFF.

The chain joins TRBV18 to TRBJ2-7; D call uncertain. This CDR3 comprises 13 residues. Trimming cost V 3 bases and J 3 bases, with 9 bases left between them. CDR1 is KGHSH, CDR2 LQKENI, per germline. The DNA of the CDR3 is TGTGCCAGCTCACCCGAACTTAACTACGAGCAGTACTTC. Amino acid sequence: CASSPELNYEQYF.

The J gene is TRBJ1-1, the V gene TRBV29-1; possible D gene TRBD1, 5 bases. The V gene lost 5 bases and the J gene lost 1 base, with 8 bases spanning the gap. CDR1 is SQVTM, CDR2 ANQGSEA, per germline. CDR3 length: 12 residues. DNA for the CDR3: TGCAGCGTTTGTGACAGGAACACTGAAGCTTTCTTT. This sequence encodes CSVCDRNTEAFF.

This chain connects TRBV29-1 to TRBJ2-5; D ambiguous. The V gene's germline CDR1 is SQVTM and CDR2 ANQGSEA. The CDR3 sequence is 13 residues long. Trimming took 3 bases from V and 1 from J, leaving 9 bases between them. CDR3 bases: TGCAGCGTTGAGATCCGCCTCCAAGAGACCCAGTACTTC. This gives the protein CSVEIRLQETQYF.

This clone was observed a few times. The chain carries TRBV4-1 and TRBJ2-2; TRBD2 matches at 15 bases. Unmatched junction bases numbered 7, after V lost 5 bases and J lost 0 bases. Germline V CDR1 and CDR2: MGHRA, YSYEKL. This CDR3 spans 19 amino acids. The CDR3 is CASSFRTSGRGTNTGELFF. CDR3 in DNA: TGCGCCAGCAGCTTCCGGACTAGCGGGAGGGGAACGAACACCGGGGAGCTGTTTTTT.

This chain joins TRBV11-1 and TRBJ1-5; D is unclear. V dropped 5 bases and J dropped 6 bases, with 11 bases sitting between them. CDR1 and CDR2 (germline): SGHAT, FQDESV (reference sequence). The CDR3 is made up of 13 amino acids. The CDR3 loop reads CASSLLTGQPQHF. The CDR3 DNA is TGTGCCAGCAGCCTACTGACGGGTCAGCCCCAGCATTTT.

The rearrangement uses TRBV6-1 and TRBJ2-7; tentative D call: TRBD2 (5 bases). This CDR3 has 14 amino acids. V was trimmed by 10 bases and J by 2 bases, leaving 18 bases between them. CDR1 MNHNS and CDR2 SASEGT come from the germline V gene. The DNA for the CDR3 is TGTGCCACCACAGTATCGGTAGCGACCTACGAGCAGTACTTC. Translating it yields CATTVSVATYEQYF.

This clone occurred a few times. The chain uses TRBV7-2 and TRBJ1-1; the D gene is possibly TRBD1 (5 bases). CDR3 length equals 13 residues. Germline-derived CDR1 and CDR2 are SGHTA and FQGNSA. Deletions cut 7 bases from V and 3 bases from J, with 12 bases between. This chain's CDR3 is CASKSQGDTEAFF. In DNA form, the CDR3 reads TGTGCCAGCAAATCCCAGGGAGACACTGAAGCTTTCTTT.

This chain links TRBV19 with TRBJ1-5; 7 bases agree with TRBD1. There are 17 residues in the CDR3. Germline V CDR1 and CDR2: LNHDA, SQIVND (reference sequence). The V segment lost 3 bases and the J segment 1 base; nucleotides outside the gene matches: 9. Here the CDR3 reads CASSMRRGGESNQPQHF. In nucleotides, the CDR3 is TGTGCCAGTAGTATGCGTAGAGGGGGCGAGAGCAATCAGCCCCAGCATTTT.

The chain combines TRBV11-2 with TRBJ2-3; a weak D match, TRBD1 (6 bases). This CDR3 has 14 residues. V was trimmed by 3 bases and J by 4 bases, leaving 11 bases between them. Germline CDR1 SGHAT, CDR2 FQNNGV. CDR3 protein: CASSLVQGPDTQYF. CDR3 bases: TGTGCCAGCAGCTTGGTACAGGGCCCAGATACGCAGTATTTT.

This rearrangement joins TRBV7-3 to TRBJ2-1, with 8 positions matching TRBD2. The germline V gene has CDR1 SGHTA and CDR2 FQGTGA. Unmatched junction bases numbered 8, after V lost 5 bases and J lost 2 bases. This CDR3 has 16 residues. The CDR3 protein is CASSPNRGGTYNEQFF. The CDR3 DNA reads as TGTGCCAGCAGCCCCAACCGGGGGGGGACCTACAATGAGCAGTTCTTC.

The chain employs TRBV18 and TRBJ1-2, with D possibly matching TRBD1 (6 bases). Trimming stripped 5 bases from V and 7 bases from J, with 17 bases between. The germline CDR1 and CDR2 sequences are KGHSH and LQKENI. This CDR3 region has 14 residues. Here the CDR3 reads CASSTDPEGGGYTF. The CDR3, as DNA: TGTGCCAGCTCAACGGACCCGGAAGGGGGTGGCTACACCTTC.

CDR3 in DNA: TGCGCCAGCAGCATCGGGCCGCACTATGGCTACACCTTC. Protein sequence: CASSIGPHYGYTF. The chain recombines TRBV5-1 with TRBJ1-2; unclear D gene. This CDR3 contains 13 residues. The ends were cut back, 4 bases at V and 3 bases at J, with 10 bases in the middle. Germline CDR1 SGHRS, CDR2 YFSETQ.

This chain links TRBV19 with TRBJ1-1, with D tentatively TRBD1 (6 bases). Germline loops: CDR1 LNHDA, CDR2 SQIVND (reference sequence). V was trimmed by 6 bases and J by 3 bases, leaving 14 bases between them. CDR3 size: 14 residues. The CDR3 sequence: CASSHTNRDTEAFF. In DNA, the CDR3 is TGTGCCAGTAGCCATACGAACAGGGACACTGAAGCTTTCTTT. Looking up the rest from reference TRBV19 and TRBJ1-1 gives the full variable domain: DGGITQSPKYLFRKEGQNVTLSCEQNLNHDAMYWYRQDPGQGLRLIYYSQIVNDFQKGDIAEGYSVSREKKESFPLTVTSAQKNPTAFYLCASSHTNRDTEAFFGQGTRLTVV.

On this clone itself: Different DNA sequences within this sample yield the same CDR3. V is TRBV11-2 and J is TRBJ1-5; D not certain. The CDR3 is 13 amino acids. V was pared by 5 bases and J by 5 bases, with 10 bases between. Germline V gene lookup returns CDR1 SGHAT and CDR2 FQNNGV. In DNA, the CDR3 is TGTGCCAGCAGCCTGGATCGAGATCAGCCCCAGCATTTT. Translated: CASSLDRDQPQHF.

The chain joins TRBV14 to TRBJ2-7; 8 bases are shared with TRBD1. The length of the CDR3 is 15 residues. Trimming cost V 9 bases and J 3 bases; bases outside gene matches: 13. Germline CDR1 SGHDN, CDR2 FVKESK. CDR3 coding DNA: TGTGCCAGAAAAGCGACAGGGGAGGAGGTCTACGAGCAGTACTTC. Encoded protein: CARKATGEEVYEQYF. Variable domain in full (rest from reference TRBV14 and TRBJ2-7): EAGVTQFPSHSVIEKGQTVTLRCDPISGHDNLYWYRRVMGKEIKFLLHFVKESKQDESGMPNNRFLAERTGGTYSTLKVQPAELEDSGVYFCARKATGEEVYEQYFGPGTRLTVT.

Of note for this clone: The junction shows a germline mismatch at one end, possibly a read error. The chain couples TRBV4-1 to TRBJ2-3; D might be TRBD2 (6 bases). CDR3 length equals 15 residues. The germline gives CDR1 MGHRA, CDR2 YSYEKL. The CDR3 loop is CATSRAGTLTDTQYF. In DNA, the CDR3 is TGCGCCACCAGCCGGGCGGGAACCCTCACAGATACGCAGTATTTT.